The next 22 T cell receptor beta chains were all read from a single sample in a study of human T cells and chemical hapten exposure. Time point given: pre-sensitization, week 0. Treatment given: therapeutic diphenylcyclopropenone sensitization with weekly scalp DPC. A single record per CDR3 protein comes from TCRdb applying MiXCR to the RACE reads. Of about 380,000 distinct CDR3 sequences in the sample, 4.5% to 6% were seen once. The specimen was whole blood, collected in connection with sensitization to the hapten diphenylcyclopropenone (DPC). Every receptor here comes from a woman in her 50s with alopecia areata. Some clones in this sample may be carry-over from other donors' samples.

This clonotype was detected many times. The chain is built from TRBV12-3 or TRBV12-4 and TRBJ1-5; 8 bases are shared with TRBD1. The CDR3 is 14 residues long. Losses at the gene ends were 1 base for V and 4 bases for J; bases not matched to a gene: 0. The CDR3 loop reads CASSLGTGNQPQHF. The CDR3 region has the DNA TGTGCCAGCAGTTTAGGGACAGGGAATCAGCCCCAGCATTTT.

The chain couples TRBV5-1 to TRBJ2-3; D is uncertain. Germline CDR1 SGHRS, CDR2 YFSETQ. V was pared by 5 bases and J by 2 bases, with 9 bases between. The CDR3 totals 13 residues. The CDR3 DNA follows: TGCGCCAGCAGACTGGACCTCACAGATACGCAGTATTTT. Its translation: CASRLDLTDTQYF.

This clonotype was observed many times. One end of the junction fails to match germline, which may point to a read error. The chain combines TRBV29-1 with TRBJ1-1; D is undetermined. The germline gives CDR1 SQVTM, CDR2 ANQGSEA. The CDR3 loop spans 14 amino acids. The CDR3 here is CSVEALGRKTEAFF. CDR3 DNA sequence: TGCAGCGTCGAAGCCCTAGGGCGGAAGACTGAAGCTTTCTTT.

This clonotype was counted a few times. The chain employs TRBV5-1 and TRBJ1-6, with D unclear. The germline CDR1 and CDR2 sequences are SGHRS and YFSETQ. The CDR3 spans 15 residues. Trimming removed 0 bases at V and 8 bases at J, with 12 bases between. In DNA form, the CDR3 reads TGCGCCAGCAGCTTGGGACCCGCCAGGTATTCACCCCTCCACTTT. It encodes CASSLGPARYSPLHF.

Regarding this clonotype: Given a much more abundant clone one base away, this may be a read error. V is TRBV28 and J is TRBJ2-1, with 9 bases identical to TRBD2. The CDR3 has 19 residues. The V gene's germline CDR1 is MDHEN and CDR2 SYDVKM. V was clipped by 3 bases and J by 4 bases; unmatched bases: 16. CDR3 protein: CASSFSLGAGGFRYNEQFF. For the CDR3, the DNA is TGTGCCAGCAGTTTTTCTCTGGGAGCGGGAGGTTTCCGTTACAATGAGCAGTTCTTC.

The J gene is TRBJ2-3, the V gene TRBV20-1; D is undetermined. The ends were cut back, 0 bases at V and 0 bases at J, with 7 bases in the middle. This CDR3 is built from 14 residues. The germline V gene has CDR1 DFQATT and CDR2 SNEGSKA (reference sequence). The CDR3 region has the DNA TGCAGTGCTAGAGATGTAGCTAGCACAGATACGCAGTATTTT. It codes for CSARDVASTDTQYF.

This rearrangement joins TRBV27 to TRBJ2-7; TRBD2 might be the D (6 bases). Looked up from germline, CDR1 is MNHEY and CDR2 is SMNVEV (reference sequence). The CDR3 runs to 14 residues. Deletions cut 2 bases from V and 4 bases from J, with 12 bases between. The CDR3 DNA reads TGTGCCAGCAGTTTAGCGGGACGGAAATACGAGCAGTACTTC. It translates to CASSLAGRKYEQYF.

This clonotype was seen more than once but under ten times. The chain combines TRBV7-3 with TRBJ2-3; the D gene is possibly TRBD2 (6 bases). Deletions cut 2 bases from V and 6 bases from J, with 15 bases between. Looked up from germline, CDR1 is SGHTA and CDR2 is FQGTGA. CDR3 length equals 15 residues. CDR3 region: CASSLWAGLGDTQYF. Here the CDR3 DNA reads TGTGCCAGCAGCTTATGGGCGGGGCTGGGGGATACGCAGTATTTT.

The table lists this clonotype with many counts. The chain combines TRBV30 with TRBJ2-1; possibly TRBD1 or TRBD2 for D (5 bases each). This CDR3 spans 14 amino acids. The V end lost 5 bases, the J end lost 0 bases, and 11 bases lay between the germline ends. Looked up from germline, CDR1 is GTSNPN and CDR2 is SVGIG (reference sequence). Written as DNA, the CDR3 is TGTGCCTGGGAGAGGGGAAGCTCCTACAATGAGCAGTTCTTC. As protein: CAWERGSSYNEQFF.

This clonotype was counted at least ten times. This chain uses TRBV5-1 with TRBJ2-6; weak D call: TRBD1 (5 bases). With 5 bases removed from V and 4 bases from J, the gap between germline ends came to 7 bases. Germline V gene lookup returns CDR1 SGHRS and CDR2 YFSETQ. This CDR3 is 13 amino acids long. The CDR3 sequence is CASRGQGANVLTF. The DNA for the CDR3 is TGCGCCAGCAGGGGGCAAGGGGCCAACGTCCTGACTTTC. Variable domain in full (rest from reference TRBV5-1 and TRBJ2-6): KAGVTQTPRYLIKTRGQQVTLSCSPISGHRSVSWYQQTPGQGLQFLFEYFSETQRNKGNFPGRFSGRQFSNSRSEMNVSTLELGDSALYLCASRGQGANVLTFGAGSRLTVL.

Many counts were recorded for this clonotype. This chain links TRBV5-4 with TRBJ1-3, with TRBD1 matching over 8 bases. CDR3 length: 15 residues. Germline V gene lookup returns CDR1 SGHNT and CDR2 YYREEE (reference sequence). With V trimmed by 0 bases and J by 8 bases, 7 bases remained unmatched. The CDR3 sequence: CASSLGGQGEDTIYF. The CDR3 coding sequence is TGTGCCAGCAGCTTGGGAGGACAGGGCGAAGACACCATATATTTT.

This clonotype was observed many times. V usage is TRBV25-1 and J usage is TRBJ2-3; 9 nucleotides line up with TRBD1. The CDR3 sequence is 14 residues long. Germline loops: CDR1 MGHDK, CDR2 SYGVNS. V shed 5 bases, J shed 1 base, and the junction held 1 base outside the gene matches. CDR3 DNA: TGTGCCAGCAGTCGGACAGGGGGCACAGATACGCAGTATTTT. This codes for CASSRTGGTDTQYF.

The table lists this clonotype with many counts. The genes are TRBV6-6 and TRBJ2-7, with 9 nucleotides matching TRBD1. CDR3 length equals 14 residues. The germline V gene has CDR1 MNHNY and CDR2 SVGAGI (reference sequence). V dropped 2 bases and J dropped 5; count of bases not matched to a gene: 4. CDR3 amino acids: CASSYGTGIDEQYF. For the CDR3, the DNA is TGTGCCAGCAGTTACGGGACAGGGATCGACGAGCAGTACTTC.

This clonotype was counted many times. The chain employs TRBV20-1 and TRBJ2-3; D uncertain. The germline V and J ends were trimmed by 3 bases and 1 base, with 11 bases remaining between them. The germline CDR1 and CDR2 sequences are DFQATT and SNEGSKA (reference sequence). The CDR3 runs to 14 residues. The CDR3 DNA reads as TGCAGTGCTAGGCTGGTTAGGGGCACAGATACGCAGTATTTT. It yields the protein CSARLVRGTDTQYF.

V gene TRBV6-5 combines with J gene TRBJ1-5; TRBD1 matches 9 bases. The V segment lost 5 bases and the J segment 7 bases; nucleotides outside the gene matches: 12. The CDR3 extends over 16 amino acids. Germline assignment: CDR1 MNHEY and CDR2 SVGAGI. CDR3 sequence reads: CASSPTGQGVRQPQHF. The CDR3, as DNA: TGTGCCAGCAGTCCTACGGGACAGGGTGTGAGGCAGCCCCAGCATTTT.

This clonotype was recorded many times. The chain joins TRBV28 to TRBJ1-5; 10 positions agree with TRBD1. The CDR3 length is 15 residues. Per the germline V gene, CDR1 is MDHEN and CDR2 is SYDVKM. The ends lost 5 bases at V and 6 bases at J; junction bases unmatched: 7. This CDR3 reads CASSKPGQGLQPQHF. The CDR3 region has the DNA TGTGCCAGCAGTAAACCGGGACAGGGGCTTCAGCCCCAGCATTTT.

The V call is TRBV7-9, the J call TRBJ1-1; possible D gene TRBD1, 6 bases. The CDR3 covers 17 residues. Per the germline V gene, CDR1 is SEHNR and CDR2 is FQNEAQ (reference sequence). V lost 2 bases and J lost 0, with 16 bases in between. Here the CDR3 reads CASSLMGRTGMNTEAFF. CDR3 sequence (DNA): TGTGCCAGCAGCTTAATGGGGAGAACAGGGATGAACACTGAAGCTTTCTTT.

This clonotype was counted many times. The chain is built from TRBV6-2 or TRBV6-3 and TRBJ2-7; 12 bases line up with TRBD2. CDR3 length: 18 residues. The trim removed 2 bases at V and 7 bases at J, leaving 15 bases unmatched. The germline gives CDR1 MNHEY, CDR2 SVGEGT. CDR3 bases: TGTGCCAGCAGTTACCAACCGGGACTAGCGGGTTCACCCCGGGAGCAGTACTTC. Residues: CASSYQPGLAGSPREQYF.

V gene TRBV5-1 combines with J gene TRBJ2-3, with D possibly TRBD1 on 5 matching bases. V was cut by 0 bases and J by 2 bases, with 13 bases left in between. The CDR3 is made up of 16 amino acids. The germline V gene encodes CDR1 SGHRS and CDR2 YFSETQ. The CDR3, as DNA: TGCGCCAGCAGCTTGGCCCCAGGGATAGACACAGATACGCAGTATTTT. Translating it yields CASSLAPGIDTDTQYF. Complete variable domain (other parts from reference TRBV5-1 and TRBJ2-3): KAGVTQTPRYLIKTRGQQVTLSCSPISGHRSVSWYQQTPGQGLQFLFEYFSETQRNKGNFPGRFSGRQFSNSRSEMNVSTLELGDSALYLCASSLAPGIDTDTQYFGPGTRLTVL.

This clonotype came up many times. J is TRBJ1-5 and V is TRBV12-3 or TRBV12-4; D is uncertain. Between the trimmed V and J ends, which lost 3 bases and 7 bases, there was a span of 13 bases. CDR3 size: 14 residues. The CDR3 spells CASSFGLGRQPQHF. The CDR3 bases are TGTGCCAGCAGTTTCGGATTGGGCAGACAGCCCCAGCATTTT.

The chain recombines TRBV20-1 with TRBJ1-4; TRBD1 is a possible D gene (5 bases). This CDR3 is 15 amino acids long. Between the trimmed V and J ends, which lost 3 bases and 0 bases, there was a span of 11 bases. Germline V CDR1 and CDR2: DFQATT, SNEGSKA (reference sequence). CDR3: CSARRGTATNEKLFF. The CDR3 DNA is TGCAGTGCTAGGCGTGGGACCGCAACTAATGAAAAACTGTTTTTT.

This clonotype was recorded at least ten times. CDR3 sequence: CAISDRGESTGELFF. The CDR3, as DNA: TGTGCCATCAGTGACCGGGGAGAAAGTACCGGGGAGCTGTTTTTT. The V gene is TRBV10-3, the J gene TRBJ2-2; maybe TRBD2 (5 bases). Germline V lookup: CDR1 ENHRY, CDR2 SYGVKD. V lost 3 bases and J 5 bases, leaving 13 bases between the germline ends. The CDR3 contains 15 residues.